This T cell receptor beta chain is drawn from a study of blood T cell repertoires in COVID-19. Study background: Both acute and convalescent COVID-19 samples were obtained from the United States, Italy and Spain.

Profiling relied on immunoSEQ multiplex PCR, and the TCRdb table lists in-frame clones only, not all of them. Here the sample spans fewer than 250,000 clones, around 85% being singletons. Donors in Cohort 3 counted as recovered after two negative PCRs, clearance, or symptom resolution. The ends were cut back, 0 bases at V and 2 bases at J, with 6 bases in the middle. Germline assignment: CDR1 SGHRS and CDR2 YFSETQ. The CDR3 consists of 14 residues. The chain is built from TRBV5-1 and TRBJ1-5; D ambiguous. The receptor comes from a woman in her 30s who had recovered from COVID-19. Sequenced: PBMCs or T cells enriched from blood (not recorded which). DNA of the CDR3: TGCGCCAGCAGCTTGGCGGTGGGCAATCAGCCCCAGCATTTT. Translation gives CASSLAVGNQPQHF.